This TCR beta chain appears in the sequencing data of a study of regulatory T cells in long-lasting Graves disease. Turning to the study itself: In persistent Graves' disease, antithyroid drugs had been taken for over 5 years and TSH receptor antibodies stayed positive.

The CDR3 runs to 15 residues. CDR1 SNHLY and CDR2 FYNNEI come from the germline V gene. Unmatched junction bases numbered 10, after V lost 6 bases and J lost 5 bases. Study results and limitations: Those with persistent disease had in common more public clonotypes (roughly 3,000) than new patients (approximately 970).

Building of the TCR beta libraries involved iRepertoire HTBI primers and Arm-PCR of CDR3 regions. TCRdb used MiXCR to reprocess the multiplex PCR reads, holding one entry per CDR3 protein. The sample has 350,000 to 500,000 distinct CDR3 sequences, roughly 21% seen once. The time point: persistent/refractory GD, antithyroid drugs over 5 years with positive TRAb. The TCR library was prepared using RNA isolated from PBMCs. The source of the patients was an endocrinology department in Xi'an, China. Staff drew approximately 9.3 milliliters of peripheral blood into EDTA tubes. Points on this clonotype: The antigen is not known. Possible read error: a much larger clone is one base away.

The receptor was derived from a female donor with Graves disease. Sequenced material: peripheral blood mononuclear cells (PBMCs), taken when the disease was refractory, from a patient treated with antithyroid drugs. The rearrangement links TRBV2 to TRBJ1-1; TRBD1 matches at 9 bases. CDR3 region: CASRSGTGSSTEAFF. The CDR3 nucleotides are TGTGCCAGCAGGTCCGGGACAGGGAGCTCGACTGAAGCTTTCTTT.